This TCR beta chain is from a study of cytotoxic CD8 clonotypes in ibrutinib-treated CLL. CDR1 and CDR2 (germline): MDHEN, SYDVKM. Trimming took 2 bases from V and 2 from J, leaving 11 bases between them. The CDR3 has 15 amino acids. This clone was seen more than once but under ten times. Deep sequencing aimed at 1 in 200,000 to 1 in 1 million T cells' resolution. The data were produced by immunoSEQ multiplex PCR, yet TCRdb's version contains in-frame clones alone and is incomplete. The sample yields almost 85,000 clones, about 82% seen once. Source: PBMCs, taken before ibrutinib treatment. The source of this sequence is a human donor with chronic lymphocytic leukemia. The V and J genes are TRBV28 and TRBJ2-3, with D perhaps matching TRBD1 or TRBD2 (5 bases each). The CDR3 here is CASSLGPGATDTQYF. CDR3 nucleotide sequence: TGTGCCAGCAGTTTAGGACCCGGGGCCACAGATACGCAGTATTTT. The complete variable domain, with remaining parts taken from reference TRBV28 and TRBJ2-3, reads DVKVTQSSRYLVKRTGEKVFLECVQDMDHENMFWYRQDPGLGLRLIYFSYDVKMKEKGDIPEGYSVSREKKERFSLILESASTNQTSMYLCASSLGPGATDTQYFGPGTRLTVL.